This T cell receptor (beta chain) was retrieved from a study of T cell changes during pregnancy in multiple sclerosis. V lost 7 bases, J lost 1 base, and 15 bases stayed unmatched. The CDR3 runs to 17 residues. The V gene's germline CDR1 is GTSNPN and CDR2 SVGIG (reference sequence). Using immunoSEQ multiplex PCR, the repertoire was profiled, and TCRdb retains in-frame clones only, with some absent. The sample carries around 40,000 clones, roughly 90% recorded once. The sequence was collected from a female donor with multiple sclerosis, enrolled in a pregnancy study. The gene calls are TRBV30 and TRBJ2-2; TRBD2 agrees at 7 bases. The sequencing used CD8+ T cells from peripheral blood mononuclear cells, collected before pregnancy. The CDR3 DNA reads TGTGCCTTCGTGGCGGTAGCGGGCTTTGAGAACACCGGGGAGCTGTTTTTT. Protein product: CAFVAVAGFENTGELFF.